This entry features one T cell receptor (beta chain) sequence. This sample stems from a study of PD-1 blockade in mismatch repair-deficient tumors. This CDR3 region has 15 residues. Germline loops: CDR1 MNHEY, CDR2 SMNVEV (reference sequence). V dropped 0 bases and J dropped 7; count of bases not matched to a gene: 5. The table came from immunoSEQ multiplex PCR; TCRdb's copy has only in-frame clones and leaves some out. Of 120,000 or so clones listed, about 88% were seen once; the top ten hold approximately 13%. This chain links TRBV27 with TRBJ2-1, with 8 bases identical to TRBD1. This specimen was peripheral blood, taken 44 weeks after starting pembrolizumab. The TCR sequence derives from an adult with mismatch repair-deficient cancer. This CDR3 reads CASSLSAQGVNEQFF. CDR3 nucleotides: TGTGCCAGCAGTTTATCGGCACAGGGGGTGAATGAGCAGTTCTTC.